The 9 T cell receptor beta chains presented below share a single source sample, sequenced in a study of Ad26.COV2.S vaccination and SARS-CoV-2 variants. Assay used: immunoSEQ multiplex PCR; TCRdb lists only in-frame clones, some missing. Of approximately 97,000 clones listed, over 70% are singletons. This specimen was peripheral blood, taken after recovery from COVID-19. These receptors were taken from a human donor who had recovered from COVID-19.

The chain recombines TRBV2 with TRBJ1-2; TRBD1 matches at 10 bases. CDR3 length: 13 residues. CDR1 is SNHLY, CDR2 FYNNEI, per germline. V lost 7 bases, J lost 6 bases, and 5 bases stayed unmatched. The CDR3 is CASNVDRGNGYTF. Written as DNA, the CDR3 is TGTGCCAGCAACGTGGACAGGGGGAATGGCTACACCTTC.

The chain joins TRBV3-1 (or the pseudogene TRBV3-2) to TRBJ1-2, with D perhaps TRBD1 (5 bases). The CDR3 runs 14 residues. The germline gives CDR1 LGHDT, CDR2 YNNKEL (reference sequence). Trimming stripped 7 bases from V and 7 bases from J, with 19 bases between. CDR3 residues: CASTPAGAGRGYTF. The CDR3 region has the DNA TGTGCCAGCACCCCGGCTGGGGCCGGCCGTGGCTACACCTTC.

This CDR3 is CASSLSNTEAFF. Written as DNA, the CDR3 is TGTGCCAGCAGCCTCAGCAACACTGAAGCTTTCTTT. This chain joins TRBV7-9 and TRBJ1-1; D call uncertain. Trimming removed 5 bases from V and 2 bases from J, with 6 bases in between. The germline CDR1 and CDR2 sequences are SEHNR and FQNEAQ (reference sequence). CDR3 size: 12 residues.

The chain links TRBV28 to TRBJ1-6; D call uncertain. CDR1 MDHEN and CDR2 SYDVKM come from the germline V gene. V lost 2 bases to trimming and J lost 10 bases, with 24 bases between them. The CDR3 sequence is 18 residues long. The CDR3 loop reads CASSLATLSALADSPLHF. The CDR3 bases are TGTGCCAGCAGTTTAGCCACACTCAGTGCGTTAGCCGACTCACCCCTCCACTTT.

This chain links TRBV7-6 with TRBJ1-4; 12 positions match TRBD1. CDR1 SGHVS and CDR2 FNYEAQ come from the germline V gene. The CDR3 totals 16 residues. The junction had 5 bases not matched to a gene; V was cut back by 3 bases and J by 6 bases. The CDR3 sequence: CASSFPGTGGDEKLFF. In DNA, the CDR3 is TGTGCCAGCAGCTTTCCCGGGACAGGGGGCGATGAAAAACTGTTTTTT.

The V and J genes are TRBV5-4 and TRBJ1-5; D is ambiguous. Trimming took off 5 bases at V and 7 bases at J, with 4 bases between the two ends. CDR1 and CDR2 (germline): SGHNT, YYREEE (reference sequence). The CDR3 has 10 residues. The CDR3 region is CASRGQPQHF. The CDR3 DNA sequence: TGTGCCAGCAGAGGACAGCCCCAGCATTTT.

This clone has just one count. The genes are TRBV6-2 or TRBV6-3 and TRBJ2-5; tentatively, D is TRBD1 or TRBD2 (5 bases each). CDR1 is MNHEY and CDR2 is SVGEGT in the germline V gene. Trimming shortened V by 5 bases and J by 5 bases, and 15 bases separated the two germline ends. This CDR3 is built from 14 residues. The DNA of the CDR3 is TGTGCCAGCAGTCCCACCGGGGCAGGCGAGACCCAGTACTTC. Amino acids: CASSPTGAGETQYF.

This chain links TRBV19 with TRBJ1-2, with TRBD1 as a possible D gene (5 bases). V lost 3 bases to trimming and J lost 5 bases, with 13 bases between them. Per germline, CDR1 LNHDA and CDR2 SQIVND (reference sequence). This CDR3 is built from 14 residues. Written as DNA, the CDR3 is TGTGCCAGTAGTATTCCTCCAGGGATTTATGGCTACACCTTC. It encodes CASSIPPGIYGYTF.

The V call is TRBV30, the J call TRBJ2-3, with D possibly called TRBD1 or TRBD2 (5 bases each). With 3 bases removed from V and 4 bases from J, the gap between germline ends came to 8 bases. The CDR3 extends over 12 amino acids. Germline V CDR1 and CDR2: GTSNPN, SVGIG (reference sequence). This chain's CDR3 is CAWSPGPDTQYF. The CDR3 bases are TGTGCCTGGAGCCCGGGACCAGATACGCAGTATTTT. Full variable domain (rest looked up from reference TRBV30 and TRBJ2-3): SQTIHQWPATLVQPVGSPLSLECTVEGTSNPNLYWYRQAAGRGLQLLFYSVGIGQISSEVPQNLSASRPQDRQFILSSKKLLLSDSGFYLCAWSPGPDTQYFGPGTRLTVL.